This is a list of T cell receptor beta chains from one sample in a study of T cells after yellow fever vaccination. TCRdb re-called the 5' RACE reads through MiXCR, storing one row per CDR3 protein. Of some 320,000 distinct CDR3 sequences in the sample, around 10% were seen once. The sample here was CD4+ T cells sorted from PBMCs, taken 45 days after the yellow fever booster vaccination. The receptors were gathered from a man between 18 and 35 years old who received the YFV17D yellow fever vaccine. The CDR3 runs from the conserved cysteine through the conserved F or W. Clone size is shown for a subset of rows, as once, few, many or a class of expanded clone.

>TRBV20-1|TRBJ2-3|many
CRSQRGPWDTQYF
>TRBV11-2|TRBJ2-5|-
CASSPRGLAGGGETQYF
>TRBV7-9|TRBJ2-7|many
CASSFDALKYF
>TRBV9|TRBJ2-2|few
CASSVSSGGSTGELFF
>TRBV15|TRBJ2-2|many
CATSSRDRGNTGELFF
>TRBV27|TRBJ1-2|few
CASSLKAGIYGYTF
>TRBV9|TRBJ2-1|many
CASSVVGGGASSDEQFF
>TRBV7-2|TRBJ2-6|few
CASSLNAGKSSGANVLTF
>TRBV5-1|TRBJ2-2|-
CASSLNGGSFTGELFF
>TRBV12-3/TRBV12-4|TRBJ1-4|many
CASSLDRAMGEKLFF
>TRBV4-2|TRBJ2-6|many
CASSQVGAGANVLTF
>TRBV6-5|TRBJ2-6|-
CASSYDTGGSSGANVLTF
>TRBV6-5|TRBJ1-2|few
CASSYGGQGYGYTF
>TRBV20-1|TRBJ1-3|-
CSAKDRVSGNTIYF
>TRBV4-3|TRBJ1-3|few
CASSQAPFSHSGNTIYF
>TRBV7-2|TRBJ2-2|few
CASSLVLTGELFF
>TRBV9|TRBJ1-4|few
CASSVGGPLTNEKLFF
>TRBV29-1|TRBJ2-7|few
CSVGSYEQYF
>TRBV6-5|TRBJ2-5|-
CASSTDAGETQYF
>TRBV4-2|TRBJ2-7|-
CASSPQTGEGTYEQYF
>TRBV6-2/TRBV6-3|TRBJ2-1|-
CASMPAGGMVRQFF
>TRBV6-2/TRBV6-3|TRBJ2-3|-
CASQKQASTDTQYF
>TRBV7-2|TRBJ2-3|few
CASSLVTASTDTQYF
>TRBV11-2|TRBJ2-7|few
CASSLGTSISYEQYF
>TRBV4-3|TRBJ1-2|many
CASSQGFGYTF
>TRBV5-1|TRBJ2-6|-
CASREGSGANVLTF
>TRBV5-1|TRBJ1-4|-
CASRQGINEKLFF
>TRBV6-4|TRBJ1-2|few
CASSDSWDGGYTF
>TRBV2|TRBJ2-1|few
CASRGTSIDEQFF
>TRBV20-1|TRBJ2-5|-
CSAPGQGVETQYF
>TRBV4-2|TRBJ2-6|many
CASSHTLDRAAGANVLTF
>TRBV4-3|TRBJ1-2|-
CASSQDGSASYGYTF
>TRBV7-3|TRBJ2-1|many
CASSLTGLGEQFF
>TRBV2|TRBJ1-2|few
CASTSRTGGYTF
>TRBV4-2|TRBJ2-3|few
CASSQGAGGPDTQYF